This TCR beta chain was documented in a study of CD8+ T cells in alopecia areata (dated by TCRdb to between 2017 and 2018). Turning to the overall study: Treated patients were enrolled in an open-label pilot trial of oral tofacitinib, 5 to 10 mg twice daily, for moderate-to-severe alopecia areata. Patients stayed on tofacitinib for 6 to 18 months and then had 6 months of follow-up off drug so that delayed response and recurrence could be assessed. For the treated patients, the SALT score, which quantifies what percentage of scalp surface area is affected, served as the measure of disease severity. To study T cell clonal expansion in alopecia areata, the researchers applied high-throughput TCRbeta sequencing to both the C3H/HeJ mouse model and human patients. Human TCRbeta sequencing covered scalp tissue and sorted CD4+ and CD8+ peripheral blood T cells from patchy and totalis/universalis alopecia areata patients and healthy controls. Tofacitinib-treated patients had biopsies at baseline and at 4 and 24 weeks of treatment, with a later scalp biopsy in several patients. Scalp clonality was compared across normal scalp (n=4), patchy alopecia areata scalp (n=8), and alopecia totalis/universalis scalp (n=8). The RNA source kit depended on sample type: the PAXgene miRNA kit for fixed scalp, the miRNeasy kit for PBMCs, and the RNeasy kit for mouse skin. TCRbeta CDR3 regions were amplified by immunoSEQ multiplex PCR using 35 Vbeta forward and 13 Jbeta reverse primers. Beyond this particular receptor, the publication reports: With tofacitinib, both scalp clonality and the number of expanded CD8+ clones among the top 100 scalp clones went down significantly. Because the treated cohort was small and had just a single nonresponder, larger studies are needed to establish links between baseline CD8+ expansion and response. During tofacitinib treatment, many expanded lesional clones remained in scalp and blood, and this persistence may partly explain relapse after treatment is stopped. Resident alphabeta T cells in normal human skin are also sequenced, complicating scalp TCR repertoire analysis, unlike mouse skin dominated by gammadelta T cells. Compared with mice, TCR sequences shared between patients were less clear, possibly partly because of HLA diversity across the patient population. Higher clonality and more expanded CD8+ clones were observed in lesional scalp than in normal scalp, particularly in alopecia totalis/universalis, a finding suggestive of antigenic drive.

On this clone itself: Its antigen is currently not known. No per-base quality is available; no much larger clone lies one base away.

Trimming at the junction amounts to 6 bases on V and 2 bases on J, and the germline ends lie 14 bases apart. The CDR3 holds 14 amino acids from the cysteine to the phenylalanine. Only CDR3 DNA remains: 42 bases, in frame from the first base. CDR1 and CDR2 are drawn from the germline V gene: SNHLY, FYNNEI. The library was prepared using the immunoSEQ multiplex PCR assay. For TCR sequencing, RNA was extracted from every sample and reverse transcribed into cDNA to serve as template. First-strand cDNA was synthesized with SuperScript III using a 2:1 mix of oligo-dT and random hexamers. A synthetic immune receptor repertoire was used to assess amplification bias, and residual bias was removed computationally. The authors' analysis ran thus. Raw reads were preprocessed for error removal, and CDR3 was defined according to IMGT conventions as running from the conserved cysteine to phenylalanine. Clonality was computed as 1 minus the Shannon entropy, with the entropy normalized by log2 of the number of productive unique TCRs. Whether each scalp clone was CD4 or CD8 was inferred by checking scalp TCRbeta sequences against the CD4 and CD8 repertoires from sorted blood. This is the immuneACCESS table as TCRdb keeps it, with only in-frame sequences that have V and J called. A part of the clones is gone; compared with another copy, unresolved V genes explain less than half, and the rest is unexplained. The V and J calls and clone size were taken over from that table, and D and trimming were inferred from the DNA. This sample holds 200,000 to 250,000 clones; 64% were observed only once. The top ten constitute 4% to 5% of the sample.

The time point label here, explained by the study, means: roughly 27 days on oral tofacitinib. The treatment or condition label, as the study defines it: oral pan-JAK inhibitor, 5-10 mg twice daily. Peripheral blood and lesional scalp punch biopsies were obtained from patients with alopecia areata. PBMCs were separated by density centrifugation and stained for CD3, CD4 and CD8, after which CD4+ and CD8+ T cells were sorted on a FACSAria. The TCR was taken from a human donor with alopecia areata. In this chain, TRBV2 is recombined with TRBJ2-7; 6 matching bases give a weak D call of TRBD1. Specimen: CD4+ T cells sorted from blood, collected at week 4, from a patient treated with tofacitinib. The DNA sequence reads TGTGCCAGCAGGGAACAGGGAAGCGCCTACGAGCAGTACTTC. It is translated as CASREQGSAYEQYF.